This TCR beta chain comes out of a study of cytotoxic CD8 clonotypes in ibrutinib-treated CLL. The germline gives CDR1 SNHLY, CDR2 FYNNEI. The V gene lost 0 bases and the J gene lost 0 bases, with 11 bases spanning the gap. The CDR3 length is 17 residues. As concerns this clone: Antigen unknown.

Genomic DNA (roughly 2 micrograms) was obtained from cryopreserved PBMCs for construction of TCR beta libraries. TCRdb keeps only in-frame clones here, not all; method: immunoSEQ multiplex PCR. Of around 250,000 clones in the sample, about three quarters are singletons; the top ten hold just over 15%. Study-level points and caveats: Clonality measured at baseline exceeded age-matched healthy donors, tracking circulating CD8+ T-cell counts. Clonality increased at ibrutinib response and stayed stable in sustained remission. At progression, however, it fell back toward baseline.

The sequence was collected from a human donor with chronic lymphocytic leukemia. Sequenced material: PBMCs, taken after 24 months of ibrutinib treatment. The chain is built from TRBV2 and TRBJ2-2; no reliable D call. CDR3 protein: CASSEALGQTNTGELFF. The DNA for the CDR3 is TGTGCCAGCAGTGAAGCGCTCGGGCAGACGAACACCGGGGAGCTGTTTTTT.